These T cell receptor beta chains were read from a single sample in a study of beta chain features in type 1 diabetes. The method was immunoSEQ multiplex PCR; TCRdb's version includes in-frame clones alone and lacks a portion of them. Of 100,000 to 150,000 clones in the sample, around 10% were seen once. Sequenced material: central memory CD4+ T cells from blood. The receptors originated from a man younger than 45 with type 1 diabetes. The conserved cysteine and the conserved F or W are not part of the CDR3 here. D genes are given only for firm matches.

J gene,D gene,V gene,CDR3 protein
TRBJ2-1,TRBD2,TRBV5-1,ASSLFPSTSGGEQF
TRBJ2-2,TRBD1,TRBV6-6,ASTGQLNTGELF
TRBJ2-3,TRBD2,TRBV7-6,ASRLQTSGGLGADTQY
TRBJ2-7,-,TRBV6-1,ASSNRQEQY
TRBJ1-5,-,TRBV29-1,SVAEHPNQPQH
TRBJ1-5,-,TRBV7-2,ASRPTSGGDQPQH
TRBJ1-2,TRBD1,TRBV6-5,ASSGQGYGYT
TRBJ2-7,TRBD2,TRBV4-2,ASSRWGGSGGEEQY
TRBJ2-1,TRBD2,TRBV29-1,SVDGSGGFSEQF
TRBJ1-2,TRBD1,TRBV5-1,ASIMTGTYGYT
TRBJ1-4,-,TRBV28,ASTPGSPNEKLF
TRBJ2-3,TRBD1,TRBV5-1,ASSLVTGDRTTDTQY
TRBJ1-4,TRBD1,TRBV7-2,ASSSTSGRQGKLF
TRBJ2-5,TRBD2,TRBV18,ASSPRTSGQETQY
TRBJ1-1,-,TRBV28,ASSSPGMNTEAF
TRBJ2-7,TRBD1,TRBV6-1,ASSQDRGRNEQY
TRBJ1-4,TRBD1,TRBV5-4,ASSRDRSDKLF
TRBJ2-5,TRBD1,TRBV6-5,ASSWTGQETQY
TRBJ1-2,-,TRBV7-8,ASSLTGVGYT
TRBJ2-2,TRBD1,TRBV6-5,ASRKQGILAGELF
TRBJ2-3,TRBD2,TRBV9,ASSVVGGSTDTQY
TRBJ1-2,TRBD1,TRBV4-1,ASSLTGTGPKGYT
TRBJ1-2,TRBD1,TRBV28,ASSLGGQGAGYGYT
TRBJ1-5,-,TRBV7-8,ASKRGGNQPQH